The clone carrying this T cell receptor (beta chain) appeared many times. The target antigen is unknown. The sample is drawn from a study of T-cell memory formation after mild COVID-19. Study results and limitations: Cross-reactive memory appears to have joined, as suggested by some responding clones showing up in pre-infection memory. Still unconfirmed is whether the second-wave clones peaking on day 37 recognized SARS-CoV-2.

Germline V gene data show CDR1 as SNHLY and CDR2 as FYNNEI. The CDR3 is made up of 12 amino acids. The ends were cut back, 8 bases at V and 8 bases at J, with 12 bases in the middle. TCRdb re-analysed the 5' RACE reads in MiXCR, keeping a single row per CDR3 protein. The table has hundreds of thousands of distinct CDR3 sequences, 15% to 20% seen once. This sequence was found in a man in his late teens or twenties who had mild COVID-19 (a few samples of this study predate the infection). Cell type and time point are not known. Sequencing input: PBMCs or a T cell subset sorted from them (not recorded which). This chain links TRBV2 with TRBJ1-4; no definite D call. The CDR3 DNA reads TGTGCCAGCTCGAGGGAAGGGGAAAAACTGTTTTTT. This codes for CASSREGEKLFF.